The 20 T cell receptor beta chains below come from one sample, sequenced in a study of T cell responses to AZD1222 COVID-19 vaccine (dated by TCRdb to the early 2020s). The label giving this sample's time point can be read as: baseline before first vaccination. Library preparation employed the immunoSEQ multiplex PCR assay. Entries here come from immuneACCESS through TCRdb and include only in-frame sequences with V and J called. Some clones fail to appear in such tables; in the studies checked, an unresolved V gene covers under half of the shortfall, and the cause of the remainder is unknown. This sample has approximately 130,000 clones in its table, and 90% of those were observed once. Approximately 7.5% of the sample lies in the top ten. Sequencing was performed on peripheral blood, taken on day 0 of AZD1222 vaccination. The receptors come from an adult in good health.

The rearrangement joins TRBV10-2 to TRBJ2-7, with D perhaps matching TRBD1 or TRBD2 (5 bases each). The germline CDR1 and CDR2 sequences are WSHSY and SAAADI. The CDR3 is 13 residues long. Trimming removed 6 bases from V and 3 bases from J, with 12 bases in between. In DNA, the CDR3 is TGCGCCAGCAGGAGGGGACCAAACTACGAGCAGTACTTC. Translated: CASRRGPNYEQYF.

V and J are TRBV20-1 and TRBJ1-1; TRBD1 might be the D (5 bases). Trimming stripped 3 bases from V and 6 bases from J, with 17 bases between. The CDR3 covers 14 residues. Germline lookup yields CDR1 DFQATT and CDR2 SNEGSKA (reference sequence). In DNA form, the CDR3 reads TGCAGTGCTAGTTGGCTAGGGGAAACGTCTGAAGCTTTCTTT. Translated: CSASWLGETSEAFF.

This clone occurred once. The chain recombines TRBV28 with TRBJ1-2, with unresolved D. The CDR3 has 16 residues. Germline V lookup: CDR1 MDHEN, CDR2 SYDVKM. V lost 4 bases and J lost 2, with 17 bases in between. In nucleotides, the CDR3 is TGTGCCAGCAGTTCCTCCGCAGTCAGGCGGAACTATGGCTACACCTTC. Amino acids: CASSSSAVRRNYGYTF.

As for this clone: The same CDR3 can be traced to other DNA sequences in this sample. This sequence joins TRBV4-3 and TRBJ2-4, with D possibly TRBD2 on 5 matching bases. The CDR3 is made up of 14 amino acids. Germline lookup yields CDR1 LGHNA and CDR2 YSLEER. V was pared by 1 base and J by 4 bases, with 8 bases between. CDR3 loop: CASSQAGGKNIQYF. DNA of the CDR3: TGCGCCAGCAGCCAAGCGGGCGGGAAAAACATTCAGTACTTC.

The rearrangement links TRBV28 to TRBJ1-1, with D hard to call. Germline CDR1 is MDHEN and CDR2 is SYDVKM. The CDR3 consists of 16 residues. The germline V and J ends were trimmed by 5 bases and 4 bases, with 20 bases remaining between them. Here the CDR3 reads CASSLPASRWGTEAFF. CDR3 in DNA: TGTGCCAGCAGTCTACCCGCCAGCCGATGGGGCACTGAAGCTTTCTTT.

V usage is TRBV28 and J usage is TRBJ1-6; TRBD1 aligns across 8 bases. The CDR3 spans 15 residues. J lost 10 bases, V lost 4 bases, and 9 bases had no gene match. The V gene's germline CDR1 is MDHEN and CDR2 SYDVKM. The CDR3 bases are TGTGCCAGCAGTTCCACAGGGGGGTTTGGGTCACCCCTCCACTTT. Protein: CASSSTGGFGSPLHF. The variable domain in full, with the rest retrieved from reference TRBV28 and TRBJ1-6, is DVKVTQSSRYLVKRTGEKVFLECVQDMDHENMFWYRQDPGLGLRLIYFSYDVKMKEKGDIPEGYSVSREKKERFSLILESASTNQTSMYLCASSSTGGFGSPLHFGNGTRLTVT.

The gene calls are TRBV9 and TRBJ1-5; 7 bases fit TRBD1. J gave up 7 bases and V 4 bases, and 8 bases lay outside the gene matches. CDR3 length: 14 residues. Looked up from germline, CDR1 is SGDLS and CDR2 is YYNGEE. The CDR3 loop reads CASSPGGTGQPQHF. The CDR3 DNA sequence: TGTGCCAGCAGCCCAGGGGGAACGGGACAGCCCCAGCATTTT.

This sequence joins TRBV7-8 and TRBJ2-7, with D perhaps TRBD2 (5 bases). The CDR3 has 14 amino acids. Trimming removed 3 bases from V and 3 bases from J, with 12 bases in between. Germline lookup yields CDR1 SGHVS and CDR2 FQNEAQ. CDR3 amino acids: CASSFSGVRYEQYF. DNA of the CDR3: TGTGCCAGCAGCTTCTCCGGGGTCCGCTACGAGCAGTACTTC.

The chain has TRBV2 and TRBJ2-7; D tentatively reads TRBD1 or TRBD2 (5 bases each). Germline V gene sequence: CDR1 SNHLY, CDR2 FYNNEI. V was shortened by 6 bases and J by 6 bases, with 15 bases between the two germline ends. The CDR3 runs to 13 residues. The CDR3 nucleotides are TGTGCCAGCAGGAGGGACCTTGGGAGCGAGCAGTACTTC. As protein: CASRRDLGSEQYF.

V is TRBV7-2 and J is TRBJ1-1; D possibly corresponds to TRBD1 (5 bases). Trimming stripped 8 bases from V and 0 bases from J, with 10 bases between. The length of the CDR3 is 13 residues. Looked up from germline, CDR1 is SGHTA and CDR2 is FQGNSA. The CDR3 protein is CASQQDMNTEAFF. CDR3 DNA: TGTGCCAGCCAACAGGATATGAACACTGAAGCTTTCTTT.

The chain is built from TRBV28 and TRBJ2-3; D unclear. The germline V and J ends were trimmed by 6 bases and 1 base, with 14 bases remaining between them. Germline loops: CDR1 MDHEN, CDR2 SYDVKM. The CDR3 runs to 15 residues. CDR3 amino acids: CASSPEARGTDTQYF. CDR3 in DNA: TGTGCCAGCAGCCCTGAGGCCCGGGGCACAGATACGCAGTATTTT. The full variable domain, its missing parts supplied by reference TRBV28 and TRBJ2-3, is DVKVTQSSRYLVKRTGEKVFLECVQDMDHENMFWYRQDPGLGLRLIYFSYDVKMKEKGDIPEGYSVSREKKERFSLILESASTNQTSMYLCASSPEARGTDTQYFGPGTRLTVL.

Only one count was recorded for this clone. This chain connects TRBV19 to TRBJ2-1, with 9 bases identical to TRBD2. V gave up 2 bases and J gave up 6 bases; unmatched junction bases: 8. CDR3 length: 16 residues. CDR1 is LNHDA, CDR2 SQIVND, per germline (reference sequence). The CDR3 DNA reads as TGTGCCAGTAGTATAAGGGGCCTAGCGGGGCCCAATGAGCAGTTCTTC. It translates to CASSIRGLAGPNEQFF.

This clone was observed a few times. The rearrangement joins TRBV19 to TRBJ2-6, with unresolved D. The germline V gene has CDR1 LNHDA and CDR2 SQIVND (reference sequence). The germline V and J ends were trimmed by 5 bases and 3 bases, with 17 bases remaining between them. There are 17 residues in the CDR3. The CDR3 is CASSPPPGLGGANVLTF. DNA for the CDR3: TGTGCCAGTAGTCCCCCCCCAGGCCTTGGTGGGGCCAACGTCCTGACTTTC.

The gene calls are TRBV18 and TRBJ1-6, with a weak D call TRBD1 (5 bases). The germline V and J ends were trimmed by 5 bases and 12 bases, with 11 bases remaining between them. This CDR3 has 12 residues. CDR1 and CDR2 (germline): KGHSH, LQKENI. The CDR3 nucleotides are TGTGCCAGCTCAAGGCGGGACGAACCCCTCCACTTT. Residues: CASSRRDEPLHF. The variable domain in full, with the rest retrieved from reference TRBV18 and TRBJ1-6, is NAGVMQNPRHLVRRRGQEARLRCSPMKGHSHVYWYRQLPEEGLKFMVYLQKENIIDESGMPKERFSAEFPKEGPSILRIQQVVRGDSAAYFCASSRRDEPLHFGNGTRLTVT.

The chain couples TRBV5-1 to TRBJ2-3; D may be TRBD2 (5 bases). The CDR3 contains 14 residues. V lost 4 bases to trimming and J lost 3 bases, with 12 bases between them. Per germline, CDR1 SGHRS and CDR2 YFSETQ. The CDR3 nucleotides read TGCGCCAGCAGCGAAGCTAGGGAGACAGATACGCAGTATTTT. Its translation is CASSEARETDTQYF.

The CDR3 here is CASSLSGTGSEQYF. The DNA for the CDR3 is TGTGCCAGCAGCTTATCAGGGACAGGGTCCGAGCAGTACTTC. The chain combines TRBV7-6 with TRBJ2-7; 9 bases agree with TRBD1. CDR1 is SGHVS and CDR2 is FNYEAQ in the germline V gene. This CDR3 comprises 14 residues. The ends lost 2 bases at V and 6 bases at J; junction bases unmatched: 5.

The V call is TRBV28, the J call TRBJ2-7, with D perhaps TRBD2 (5 bases). The CDR3 totals 13 residues. The germline V and J ends were trimmed by 1 base and 6 bases, with 10 bases remaining between them. CDR1 MDHEN and CDR2 SYDVKM come from the germline V gene. CDR3 sequence: CASSLSDRGEQYF. The CDR3 bases are TGTGCCAGCAGTTTATCGGACCGGGGCGAGCAGTACTTC.

This clone was found once. The sample carries other DNA sequences with the same CDR3. The chain recombines TRBV27 with TRBJ2-3; 12 bases map to TRBD2. V trimming: 0 bases; J trimming: 5 bases; junction bases outside the gene matches: 6. The CDR3 is made up of 17 amino acids. Germline CDR1 and CDR2: MNHEY and SMNVEV (reference sequence). This chain's CDR3 is CASSLSTLAGGLDTQYF. For the CDR3, the DNA is TGTGCCAGCAGTTTATCCACACTAGCGGGAGGTTTAGATACGCAGTATTTT.

The V call is TRBV20-1, the J call TRBJ2-7; D not resolved. The CDR3 contains 14 residues. The V and J ends lost 3 bases and 2 bases respectively, with 14 bases between them. The germline V gene encodes CDR1 DFQATT and CDR2 SNEGSKA (reference sequence). This CDR3 reads CSASGPPLPYEQYF. The CDR3 region has the DNA TGCAGTGCTAGTGGCCCCCCACTTCCCTACGAGCAGTACTTC.

This sequence joins TRBV6-5 and TRBJ1-5; the D gene is possibly TRBD1 (5 bases). The ends were cut back, 6 bases at V and 2 bases at J, with 11 bases in the middle. This CDR3 region has 14 residues. Looked up from germline, CDR1 is MNHEY and CDR2 is SVGAGI. The CDR3 DNA reads as TGTGCCAGCAGCCTCGGGGGGGGCAATCAGCCCCAGCATTTT. Amino acid sequence: CASSLGGGNQPQHF.